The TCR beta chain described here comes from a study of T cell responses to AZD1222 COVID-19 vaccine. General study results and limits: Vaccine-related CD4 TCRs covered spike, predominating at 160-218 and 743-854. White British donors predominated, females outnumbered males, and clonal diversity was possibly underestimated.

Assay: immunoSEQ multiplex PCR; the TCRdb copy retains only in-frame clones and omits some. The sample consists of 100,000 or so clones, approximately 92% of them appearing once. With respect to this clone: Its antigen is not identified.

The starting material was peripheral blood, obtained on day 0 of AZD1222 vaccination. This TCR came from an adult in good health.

The CDR3 DNA is TGTGCCAGCAGTTACTATGGGGGCTATGGCTACACCTTC. The encoded protein is CASSYYGGYGYTF. This chain uses TRBV6-5 with TRBJ1-2; D is possibly TRBD1 (5 bases). The length of the CDR3 is 13 residues. Germline values: CDR1 MNHEY, CDR2 SVGAGI. Trimming took 1 base from V and 4 from J, leaving 7 bases between them.